Each of the 31 T cell receptor beta chains below was sequenced from the same sample in a study of T cells in tuberculosis. The assay was immunoSEQ multiplex PCR, and TCRdb's table has in-frame clones only and misses some. The sample lists 25,000 to 30,000 clones, approximately 90% occurring once. As for time point: new active TB diagnosis, blood taken before or within 7 days of starting treatment. This specimen consisted of PBMCs, obtained at tuberculosis diagnosis. All receptors come from an adult with tuberculosis.

The V gene is TRBV6-1, the J gene TRBJ2-7; 7 nucleotides match TRBD2. CDR1 is MNHNS, CDR2 SASEGT, per germline. The CDR3 has 13 amino acids. V shed 6 bases, J shed 0 bases, and the junction held 2 bases outside the gene matches. CDR3 in amino acids: CASRGGSSYEQYF. The CDR3 bases are TGTGCCAGCAGGGGCGGGAGCTCCTACGAGCAGTACTTC.

The chain joins TRBV9 to TRBJ2-1; TRBD2 aligns across 8 bases. The CDR3 consists of 15 residues. In germline, CDR1 is SGDLS, CDR2 YYNGEE. Trimming at V came to 4 bases and at J to 4 bases, leaving 7 bases not matched to a gene. The chain's CDR3 is CASSSTSGSYNEQFF. CDR3 in DNA: TGTGCCAGCAGCTCCACAAGCGGGAGTTACAATGAGCAGTTCTTC.

The rearrangement links TRBV7-6 to TRBJ2-3; TRBD2 might be the D (6 bases). Deletions cut 5 bases from V and 1 base from J, with 19 bases between. Germline CDR1 SGHVS, CDR2 FNYEAQ. This CDR3 has 17 amino acids. CDR3 nucleotides: TGTGCCAGCAGCCTAACCCCACGGCAGCGGGGCACAGATACGCAGTATTTT. Its translation is CASSLTPRQRGTDTQYF.

The DNA of the CDR3 is TGCGCCAGCAGCCTGGACAGCTACACCCTCAGTGGCTACACCTTC. Amino acid sequence: CASSLDSYTLSGYTF. The genes are TRBV5-1 and TRBJ1-2, with D perhaps matching TRBD1 (6 bases). The CDR3 consists of 15 residues. V shed 4 bases and J shed 7 bases, with 20 bases lying between them. CDR1 and CDR2 (germline): SGHRS, YFSETQ. The complete variable domain, with remaining parts taken from reference TRBV5-1 and TRBJ1-2, reads KAGVTQTPRYLIKTRGQQVTLSCSPISGHRSVSWYQQTPGQGLQFLFEYFSETQRNKGNFPGRFSGRQFSNSRSEMNVSTLELGDSALYLCASSLDSYTLSGYTFGSGTRLTVV.

The chain is built from TRBV19 and TRBJ1-1, with a possible D match to TRBD1 (6 bases). V lost 5 bases to trimming and J lost 1 base, with 17 bases between them. The CDR3 is 16 residues long. Germline V CDR1 and CDR2: LNHDA, SQIVND (reference sequence). This CDR3 is CASSPRGSLQNTEAFF. The CDR3 DNA follows: TGTGCCAGTAGTCCCAGGGGATCCCTCCAGAACACTGAAGCTTTCTTT. The variable domain in full, completed from reference TRBV19 and TRBJ1-1, reads DGGITQSPKYLFRKEGQNVTLSCEQNLNHDAMYWYRQDPGQGLRLIYYSQIVNDFQKGDIAEGYSVSREKKESFPLTVTSAQKNPTAFYLCASSPRGSLQNTEAFFGQGTRLTVV.

The genes are TRBV28 and TRBJ1-3; D is unclear. The CDR3 covers 15 residues. V lost 8 bases and J 0 bases, leaving 14 bases between the germline ends. From germline, CDR1 is MDHEN and CDR2 SYDVKM. The CDR3 nucleotides read TGTGCCAGCCGCCCACAAATCCTCTCTGGAAACACCATATATTTT. This encodes CASRPQILSGNTIYF. The complete variable domain, with remaining parts taken from reference TRBV28 and TRBJ1-3, reads DVKVTQSSRYLVKRTGEKVFLECVQDMDHENMFWYRQDPGLGLRLIYFSYDVKMKEKGDIPEGYSVSREKKERFSLILESASTNQTSMYLCASRPQILSGNTIYFGEGSWLTVV.

CDR3 nucleotides: TGTGCCAGCAGCACCTACCGTACAGAGAACTATGGCTACACCTTC. It codes for CASSTYRTENYGYTF. The chain employs TRBV7-2 and TRBJ1-2; no firm D call. CDR1 is SGHTA and CDR2 is FQGNSA in the germline V gene. The CDR3 is 15 residues long. The V gene lost 5 bases and the J gene lost 2 bases, with 15 bases spanning the gap.

V usage is TRBV5-5 and J usage is TRBJ1-4; the D gene is possibly TRBD1 (6 bases). The CDR3 is 15 amino acids. Germline CDR1 reads SGHKS; CDR2 reads YYEKEE (reference sequence). V lost 0 bases and J 8 bases, leaving 14 bases between the germline ends. This chain's CDR3 is CASSLATGVGEKLFF. The CDR3 nucleotides are TGTGCCAGCAGCTTGGCGACAGGAGTGGGGGAAAAACTGTTTTTT.

This chain joins TRBV29-1 and TRBJ1-2, with TRBD1 identical over 7 bases. Germline CDR1 and CDR2: SQVTM and ANQGSEA. After removal of 5 bases from V and 4 bases from J, the junction contained 16 bases not matched to a gene. CDR3 length: 16 amino acids. The CDR3 loop reads CSVSISRDSEVYGYTF. As DNA, the CDR3 is TGCAGCGTTTCTATTTCCCGGGACAGTGAAGTCTATGGCTACACCTTC.

The gene calls are TRBV19 and TRBJ2-2; possibly TRBD1 for D (6 bases). V lost 10 bases and J 4 bases, leaving 16 bases between the germline ends. The CDR3 is 14 amino acids. The V gene's germline CDR1 is LNHDA and CDR2 SQIVND (reference sequence). In DNA, the CDR3 is TGTGCCACTCAGAGGACAGTTTCCACCGGGGAGCTGTTTTTT. Amino acids: CATQRTVSTGELFF.

This clone was seen only once. The genes are TRBV4-1 and TRBJ2-1, with 7 positions matching TRBD1. V gave up 2 bases and J gave up 4 bases; unmatched junction bases: 5. There are 15 residues in the CDR3. From germline, CDR1 is MGHRA and CDR2 YSYEKL. The CDR3 loop is CASSQLGQEYNEQFF. In DNA, the CDR3 is TGCGCCAGCAGCCAACTAGGACAGGAATACAATGAGCAGTTCTTC.

This chain joins TRBV2 and TRBJ1-1; D is undetermined. The CDR3 consists of 14 residues. The V end was cut by 5 bases, the J end by 6 bases, with 16 bases between. Germline CDR1 and CDR2: SNHLY and FYNNEI. CDR3 sequence: CASSRTAWEAEAFF. The CDR3, as DNA: TGTGCCAGCAGTCGAACGGCGTGGGAGGCTGAAGCTTTCTTT.

J is TRBJ2-1 and V is TRBV9; TRBD2 aligns across 7 bases. The V gene end was trimmed by 1 base and the J gene end by 6 bases; junction bases not matched to a gene: 10. Germline lookup yields CDR1 SGDLS and CDR2 YYNGEE. CDR3 length equals 16 residues. CDR3 loop: CASSVPSGAGFNEQFF. The CDR3 nucleotides are TGTGCCAGCAGCGTACCCAGCGGGGCGGGATTCAATGAGCAGTTCTTC. The full variable domain, its missing parts supplied by reference TRBV9 and TRBJ2-1, is DSGVTQTPKHLITATGQRVTLRCSPRSGDLSVYWYQQSLDQGLQFLIQYYNGEERAKGNILERFSAQQFPDLHSELNLSSLELGDSALYFCASSVPSGAGFNEQFFGPGTRLTVL.

The V gene is TRBV9, the J gene TRBJ2-2; TRBD2 aligns across 9 bases. The J segment lost 7 bases and the V segment lost 6 bases, leaving 7 bases of the junction unmatched. CDR1 is SGDLS and CDR2 is YYNGEE in the germline V gene. This CDR3 has 14 amino acids. The CDR3 bases are TGTGCCAGCAAGGCAGCGGGGGGCGGCGGGGAGCTGTTTTTT. It encodes CASKAAGGGGELFF.

This rearrangement joins TRBV2 to TRBJ1-1; D possibly corresponds to TRBD1 (6 bases). The CDR3 loop spans 12 amino acids. Between the trimmed V and J ends, which lost 8 bases and 7 bases, there was a span of 14 bases. Germline CDR1 SNHLY, CDR2 FYNNEI. The CDR3, as DNA: TGTGCCAGCCAGGGGACGGCGATTGAAGCTTTCTTT. This codes for CASQGTAIEAFF.

This clone was seen once. The rearrangement uses TRBV2 and TRBJ2-1; D may be TRBD1 (5 bases). Germline V gives CDR1 SNHLY, CDR2 FYNNEI. The ends were cut back, 4 bases at V and 6 bases at J, with 16 bases in the middle. This CDR3 contains 15 residues. The DNA for the CDR3 is TGTGCCAGCAGTGCGATTGGTAGGGGTTCCAATGAGCAGTTCTTC. Translation gives CASSAIGRGSNEQFF.

This clone was recorded once. V is TRBV19 and J is TRBJ2-7; 8 nucleotides agree with TRBD1. CDR3 size: 12 residues. CDR1 LNHDA and CDR2 SQIVND come from the germline V gene (reference sequence). The J segment lost 2 bases and the V segment lost 7 bases, leaving 1 base of the junction unmatched. The CDR3 nucleotides read TGTGCCAGTAAACAGGGGGCCTACGAGCAGTACTTC. Amino acids: CASKQGAYEQYF.

This clone was observed once. The rearrangement joins TRBV6-6 to TRBJ2-7; 7 nucleotides match TRBD1. CDR1 and CDR2 (germline): MNHNY, SVGAGI (reference sequence). Trimming took 6 bases from V and 3 from J; bases not matched to a gene: 8. This CDR3 contains 14 residues. The CDR3 nucleotides read TGTGCCAGCAGGGATACCGGGACAGACTACGAGCAGTACTTC. Its translation: CASRDTGTDYEQYF.

In nucleotides, the CDR3 is TGTGCCAGCAGCTTGGACAGGGGTAATTCACCCCTCCACTTT. Its translation: CASSLDRGNSPLHF. The rearrangement uses TRBV14 and TRBJ1-6; 9 nucleotides match TRBD1. The germline V gene has CDR1 SGHDN and CDR2 FVKESK. The ends lost 5 bases at V and 6 bases at J; junction bases unmatched: 2. The CDR3 is made up of 14 amino acids.

The genes are TRBV4-1 and TRBJ2-1; the D gene is possibly TRBD2 (6 bases). Trimming left V 2 bases short and J 0 bases short, with 8 bases between. This CDR3 has 15 residues. Germline V gives CDR1 MGHRA, CDR2 YSYEKL. The DNA for the CDR3 is TGCGCCAGCAGCCAATCCGGGGGCTCCTACAATGAGCAGTTCTTC. Residues: CASSQSGGSYNEQFF.

V is TRBV20-1 and J is TRBJ2-3, with D perhaps matching TRBD1 (5 bases). Germline V gene lookup returns CDR1 DFQATT and CDR2 SNEGSKA (reference sequence). The CDR3 has 10 residues. Deletions cut 6 bases from V and 6 bases from J, with 7 bases between. As DNA, the CDR3 is TGCAGTGCCAGGGTGGATACGCAGTATTTT. It is translated as CSARVDTQYF.

This chain joins TRBV12-5 and TRBJ1-3; D is uncertain. The CDR3 loop spans 14 amino acids. Trimming took 5 bases from V and 0 from J, leaving 8 bases between them. Germline loops: CDR1 LGHNT, CDR2 FRNRAP. The CDR3 is CASGLSVSGNTIYF. CDR3 DNA sequence: TGTGCTAGTGGTCTCTCTGTCTCTGGAAACACCATATATTTT.

The chain carries TRBV19 and TRBJ2-3; TRBD2 agrees at 10 bases. With V trimmed by 3 bases and J by 5 bases, 5 bases remained unmatched. Germline V lookup: CDR1 LNHDA, CDR2 SQIVND (reference sequence). This CDR3 is built from 15 residues. CDR3 sequence: CASSISSGGVDTQYF. The CDR3 DNA reads as TGTGCCAGTAGTATTTCTAGCGGGGGTGTAGATACGCAGTATTTT.

CDR3 protein: CSVEDLRSYGYTF. The CDR3 DNA follows: TGCAGCGTTGAAGATCTTCGGAGCTATGGCTACACCTTC. The chain is built from TRBV29-1 and TRBJ1-2; D is undetermined. The germline gives CDR1 SQVTM, CDR2 ANQGSEA. The CDR3 totals 13 residues. Trimming took off 0 bases at V and 4 bases at J, with 9 bases between the two ends.

This sequence joins TRBV25-1 and TRBJ1-4; TRBD1 aligns across 10 bases. The V and J ends lost 4 bases and 7 bases, in that order; junction bases with no gene match: 9. This CDR3 has 16 residues. Germline V lookup: CDR1 MGHDK, CDR2 SYGVNS. In DNA, the CDR3 is TGTGCCAGCAGTGCGGTGAGACAGGGGGCGAGTGAAAAACTGTTTTTT. It translates to CASSAVRQGASEKLFF. Full variable domain (remainder filled in from reference TRBV25-1 and TRBJ1-4): EADIYQTPRYLVIGTGKKITLECSQTMGHDKMYWYQQDPGMELHLIHYSYGVNSTEKGDLSSESTVSRIRTEHFPLTLESARPSHTSQYLCASSAVRQGASEKLFFGSGTQLSVL.

The chain links TRBV7-3 to TRBJ2-2, with TRBD1 matching 10 bases. This CDR3 is 15 amino acids long. Germline CDR1 and CDR2: SGHTA and FQGTGA. V lost 5 bases to trimming and J lost 6 bases; unmatched junction nucleotides: 6. CDR3 nucleotides: TGTGCCAGCAGCATGACAGGGGGCGCCCCCGGGGAGCTGTTTTTT. Protein: CASSMTGGAPGELFF.

The chain has TRBV28 and TRBJ1-1, with TRBD1 as a possible D gene (5 bases). The V and J ends lost 7 bases and 10 bases respectively, with 10 bases between them. The CDR3 spans 10 residues. CDR1 and CDR2 from the germline V gene are MDHEN and SYDVKM. The CDR3: CASISRGAFF. CDR3 DNA: TGTGCCAGCATCTCAAGGGGAGCTTTCTTT.

The CDR3: CASSRTAGDGRHTGELFF. CDR3 in DNA: TGTGCCAGCAGTCGGACCGCGGGGGACGGGCGACACACCGGGGAGCTGTTTTTT. The rearrangement uses TRBV27 and TRBJ2-2; 7 bases match TRBD2. Germline values: CDR1 MNHEY, CDR2 SMNVEV (reference sequence). This CDR3 is built from 18 residues. The J segment lost 3 bases and the V segment lost 5 bases, leaving 15 bases of the junction unmatched.

The V call is TRBV6-1, the J call TRBJ2-1; no definite D call. V lost 7 bases and J 2 bases, leaving 9 bases between the germline ends. Germline V gene sequence: CDR1 MNHNS, CDR2 SASEGT. The CDR3 length is 13 residues. CDR3 sequence reads: CASIRRPYNEQFF. The CDR3 DNA sequence: TGTGCCAGCATAAGGAGACCCTACAATGAGCAGTTCTTC.

V is TRBV10-1 and J is TRBJ2-7, with 8 nucleotides matching TRBD1. After removal of 5 bases from V and 1 base from J, the junction contained 4 bases not matched to a gene. The CDR3 is 14 residues long. In germline, CDR1 is WNHNN, CDR2 SYGVQD (reference sequence). CDR3 DNA: TGCGCCAGCAGTCCACGGACAGGGTCCTACGAGCAGTACTTC. It encodes CASSPRTGSYEQYF.

This clone was observed a single time. Germline is not matched at one junction end, which may reflect a read error. This sequence joins TRBV6-1 and TRBJ2-3; the match to TRBD2 covers 13 bases. This CDR3 is built from 17 residues. Germline CDR1 MNHNS, CDR2 SASEGT. This chain's CDR3 is CASSQATSGGDTDTQYF. The CDR3 region has the DNA TGTGCCAGCAGTCAAGCTACTAGCGGGGGGGACACAGATACGCAGTATTTT.